This T cell receptor (beta chain) was retrieved from a study of CD8+CD57+ T cells in acquired aplastic anemia. Study findings and constraints: Controls did not differ significantly from patients in CD8+ Simpson's diversity.

Both TCR beta VDJ combination and CDR3 sequence profiling were carried out. Genomic DNA was the template for this profiling. TCRdb reanalysed the reads using MiXCR and keeps one entry per CDR3 protein. Found here are more than 200,000 distinct CDR3 sequences, roughly 50% of them singletons; the top ten hold just under 20%. With regard to this clonotype: The antigen remains undetermined.

V shed 1 base and J 1 base; nucleotides not matched to a gene: 3. Looked up from germline, CDR1 is LGHDT and CDR2 is YNNKEL (reference sequence). This CDR3 is built from 16 residues. It was patients with CD8+CD57+ cell expansion by flow cytometry who were chosen for sequencing. This TCR was recovered from a human donor with aplastic anemia. The sequenced sample consisted of sorted CD4+, CD8+, or CD8+CD57+ T cells (not recorded which) from PBMCs. V and J are TRBV3-1 and TRBJ2-3; 9 positions match TRBD2. The DNA of the CDR3 is TGTGCCAGCAGCCAAGGCGTAGCGGGGGGCACAGATACGCAGTATTTT. The encoded protein is CASSQGVAGGTDTQYF.